This TCR beta chain emerged from a study of CD8 T cells in Susac syndrome. Whole-study results and caveats: As the study acknowledged, the number of individuals who were part of its TCR sequencing and HLA analysis was relatively small.

The RNA, roughly 0.45 to 1 ug, was put through reverse transcription using random hexamers. MiXCR, applied by TCRdb to the immunoSEQ multiplex PCR reads, yields one record per CDR3 protein. Seen here are about 90,000 distinct CDR3 sequences, 80% to 95% observed once, and the top ten hold approximately 0.31%. With regard to this clonotype: Its antigen is unidentified.

Material for sequencing was CD8+ T cells from PBMCs. This receptor was taken from a human donor in good health.

In DNA form, the CDR3 reads TGCGCCAGCAGCTTGTACAGCGGGGATCAAGAGACCCAGTACTTC. Translated: CASSLYSGDQETQYF. The V and J genes are TRBV5-1 and TRBJ2-5; 7 bases align to TRBD2. This CDR3 is 15 amino acids long. V trimming: 1 base; J trimming: 2 bases; junction bases outside the gene matches: 5. Germline V lookup: CDR1 SGHRS, CDR2 YFSETQ.